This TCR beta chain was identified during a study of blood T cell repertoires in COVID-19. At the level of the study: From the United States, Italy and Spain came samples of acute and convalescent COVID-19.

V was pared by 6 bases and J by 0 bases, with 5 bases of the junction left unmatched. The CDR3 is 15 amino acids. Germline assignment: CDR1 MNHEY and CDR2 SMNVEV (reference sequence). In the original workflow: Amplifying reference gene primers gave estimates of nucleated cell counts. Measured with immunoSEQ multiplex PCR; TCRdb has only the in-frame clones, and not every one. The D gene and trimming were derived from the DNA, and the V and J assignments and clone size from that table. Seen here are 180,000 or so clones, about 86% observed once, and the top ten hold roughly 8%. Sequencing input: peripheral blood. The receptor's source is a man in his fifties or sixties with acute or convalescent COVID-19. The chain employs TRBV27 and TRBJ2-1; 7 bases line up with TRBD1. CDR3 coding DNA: TGTGCCAGCAGCCCGCGACAGGGCTCCTACAATGAGCAGTTCTTC. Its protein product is CASSPRQGSYNEQFF.